A selection of T cell receptor beta chains follows, all from one sample in a study of cytomegalovirus exposure and HLA in healthy donors. Measured with immunoSEQ multiplex PCR; TCRdb has only the in-frame clones, and not every one. The table records about 140,000 clones, 8.5% to 10% of them present only once. The sample consisted of PBMCs. The receptors were sampled from a man in his fifties or sixties in good health and CMV-seronegative. The CDR3 runs from the conserved cysteine through the conserved F or W. The order of the fields is V gene, J gene, D gene, clone size, CDR3 DNA, CDR3 protein. A D gene is named only where the DNA matches it firmly. Not all rows give a size; the values are once, few, many and, for expanded clones, a class.

>TRBV4-2|TRBJ1-2|-|-
TGTGCCAGCAGCCAAGTACAGGGAACCAACTATGGCTACACCTTC
CASSQVQGTNYGYTF
>TRBV9|TRBJ2-2|-|-
TGTGCCAGCAGCGTAGGATACAGGACGAACACCGGGGAGCTGTTTTTT
CASSVGYRTNTGELFF
>TRBV9|TRBJ1-3|-|few
TGTGCCAGCAGCCCAGCGCCTGACTCTGGAAACACCATATATTTT
CASSPAPDSGNTIYF
>TRBV5-1|TRBJ2-1|TRBD2|-
TGCGCCAGCAGCCCGGGACTAGCGGGGTACAATGAGCAGTTCTTC
CASSPGLAGYNEQFF
>TRBV6-5|TRBJ2-7|TRBD1|-
TGTGCCAGCAGTTCTCTGCGGACAGGGGGTGGCGAGCAGTACTTC
CASSSLRTGGGEQYF
>TRBV11-2|TRBJ1-1|TRBD1|few
TGTGCCAGCAGGGGACAGGGACTGAACACTGAAGCTTTCTTT
CASRGQGLNTEAFF
>TRBV5-1|TRBJ2-1|TRBD2|few
TGCGCCAGCAGCGCCCGGACTAGCGGGCTTAACAATGAGCAGTTCTTC
CASSARTSGLNNEQFF
>TRBV10-1|TRBJ1-3|-|-
TGCGCCAGCAGTGACGGGATAACTTCTGGAAACACCATATATTTT
CASSDGITSGNTIYF
>TRBV21-1|TRBJ2-7|-|few
TGTGCCAGCAGCACCCCTGAGGGGACAGCCGCCTACGAGCAGTACTTC
CASSTPEGTAAYEQYF
>TRBV19|TRBJ1-1|-|few
TGTGCCAGTTCCCTTAACACTGAAGCTTTCTTT
CASSLNTEAFF
>TRBV10-1|TRBJ2-1|-|-
TGCGCCAGCAGTGCCCGCGGGACCTACGATGAGCAGTTCTTC
CASSARGTYDEQFF
>TRBV7-2|TRBJ1-4|-|few
TGTGCCAGCAGTGGAGGATCAACTAATGAAAAACTGTTTTTT
CASSGGSTNEKLFF
>TRBV4-1|TRBJ2-3|-|few
TGCGCCAGCAGCCAGACCGGGACTCAGGGAGATACGCAGTATTTT
CASSQTGTQGDTQYF
>TRBV6-5|TRBJ2-1|TRBD1|many
TGTGCCAGCAGTTCCGTGGGACAGGGGGGGAACAATGAGCAGTTCTTC
CASSSVGQGGNNEQFF
>TRBV19|TRBJ2-7|-|few
TGTGCCAGTAGTGCCGCTAGCGATAGCTACGAGCAGTACTTC
CASSAASDSYEQYF
>TRBV30|TRBJ1-5|TRBD1|-
TGTGCCTGGAGGGACAGGGGTGCGGGTCAGCCCCAGCATTTT
CAWRDRGAGQPQHF
>TRBV6-1|TRBJ1-1|-|few
TGTGCCAGCAGTGAACGAACAGGTGAAGCTTTCTTT
CASSERTGEAFF
>TRBV6-5|TRBJ2-5|TRBD1|-
TGTGCCAGCAGAGAGGGGGCAGGGATGGAGACCCAGTACTTC
CASREGAGMETQYF
>TRBV5-6|TRBJ2-2|-|few
TGTGCCAGCAGCTTGGGATCGGACACTCTCCGCTTGAACACCGGGGAGCTGTTTTTT
CASSLGSDTLRLNTGELFF
>TRBV2|TRBJ2-2|-|few
TGTGCCAGCAGTGGTAGTTCCGGGACTGTCGCGAACACCGGGGAGCTGTTTTTT
CASSGSSGTVANTGELFF
>TRBV28|TRBJ1-5|TRBD1|-
TGTGCCAGCAGTTTAACAGGGGTCGGGCACAATCAGCCCCAGCATTTT
CASSLTGVGHNQPQHF
>TRBV6-1|TRBJ2-5|-|few
TGTGCCAGCAGTGAAGGGACTGACCGGACCCGGTCCCAGTACTTC
CASSEGTDRTRSQYF
>TRBV7-2|TRBJ2-7|-|-
TGTGCCAGCAGCTTGACGACTCGGACCTACGAGCAGTACTTC
CASSLTTRTYEQYF
>TRBV10-1|TRBJ2-1|TRBD2|few
TGCGCCAGCAGTGGAGGGGCTAGCGGGCTCAATGAGCAGTTCTTC
CASSGGASGLNEQFF
>TRBV16|TRBJ1-1|-|few
TGTGCCAGCAGCCAGACTAAAGGGGCTTTCTTT
CASSQTKGAFF
>TRBV6-1|TRBJ1-2|TRBD1|few
TGTGCCAGCAGTGACAAGGGACAGGGGGGTTCGGCCTATGGCTACACCTTC
CASSDKGQGGSAYGYTF
>TRBV4-1|TRBJ2-5|TRBD1|few
TGCGCCAGCAGCCAAGATCCGTCCCAGGGGGTGGCCCAGTACTTC
CASSQDPSQGVAQYF
>TRBV7-9|TRBJ2-2|TRBD2|-
TGTGCCAGCAGCTTAATCCCAGCGGGAGGGCCGAGTAACGGGGAGCTGTTTTTT
CASSLIPAGGPSNGELFF
>TRBV6-5|TRBJ1-2|TRBD1|few
TGTGCCAGCAGCCCTCGGGGACAGGTGTCCTATGGCTACACCTTC
CASSPRGQVSYGYTF
>TRBV7-9|TRBJ2-3|TRBD2|few
TGTGCCAGCAGCTTGGAGGGGGGACTAGCGGGAGATACGCAGTATTTT
CASSLEGGLAGDTQYF
>TRBV5-6|TRBJ2-7|TRBD2|-
TGTGCCAGCAGCTTGGGGCAGGGACTAACCTACGAGCAGTACTTC
CASSLGQGLTYEQYF
>TRBV7-3|TRBJ2-1|-|-
TGTGCCAGCAGCGTGCAGGGGAACATGGGCAATGAGCAGTTCTTC
CASSVQGNMGNEQFF